The TCR beta chain under discussion was sequenced for a study of blood T cell repertoires in COVID-19 (dated by TCRdb to the early 2020s). For the study in its entirety: Samples from collaborators originated in the United States, Italy and Spain and spanned both the acute and convalescent phases of COVID-19. The prospective study material was composed of cDNA or gDNA derived from T cells, B-cell-depleted T cells, or PBMCs. Subjects who had been exposed to COVID-19, were actively infected with it, or had recovered from it provided the deeply sampled blood TCRbeta repertoires that made up the dataset. The repertoires were released in a freely available public database meant as a resource for research on the immune response to SARS-CoV-2. Samples came from the ongoing ImmuneRACE study (first 160 participants) plus 1,254 subjects from 6 global collaborators. Sample metadata almost always included a de-identified subject ID, COVID-19 status, age in years and sex. Where HLA class I and class II types were available, the types were taken from metadata supplied by the sample provider, not from assay-based typing. On the study overall, not on this receptor specifically: The quantity of clinical and demographic metadata differed by source and by participant and was supplied without curation.

As regards this clone: What antigen it recognizes has not been identified. Per-base quality was not reported, and no clone a single base away is much larger than it.

V is cut back by 3 bases and J by 3 bases, with 6 bases in the junction unmatched. From cysteine to phenylalanine, the CDR3 is 15 amino acids long. Kept here is only the CDR3 DNA, which spans 45 bases and is read in frame from base 1. The germline V gene gives CDR1 as MNHEY and CDR2 as SVGAGI. In the prospective study, participants were roughly 18 to 95 years old, resided in approximately 25 geographic areas of the United States, and were enrolled through a virtual design. In the prospective study, participants were assigned to cohorts based on the clinical history participants reported in a screening survey and a study questionnaire. ImmuneRACE Cohort 3 recovered participants were defined by two consecutive negative NP/OP PCR tests, healthcare professional clearance, or symptom resolution. Each participant in the prospective study had whole blood, serum and a nasopharyngeal or oropharyngeal swab collected by mobile phlebotomists. Over a roughly 2-month period, participants in the prospective study had the option of providing additional blood draws and questionnaires. Before DNA extraction, blood samples from the prospective study were shipped at room temperature or frozen.

The immunoSEQ Assay, a bias-controlled multiplex PCR, was used to amplify TCRbeta CDR3 regions from genomic DNA. In the authors' own workflow: The number of nucleated cells in each sample was estimated by amplification of reference gene primers within the assay. To quantify the absolute abundance of each unique TCRbeta CDR3 rearrangement, sequence reads were collapsed and filtered. For each sample, productive Simpson clonality was calculated by taking the square root of Simpson's diversity index across productive rearrangements. The table comes from immuneACCESS by way of TCRdb, which keeps in-frame sequences with V and J called. Part of the clones is missing from these tables; in studies checked, under half for an unresolved V gene and the rest for unknown reasons. From that table come the V and J calls and clone size; the DNA was used to work out D and trimming. The sample contains 250,000 to 350,000 clones, roughly 88% of them found a single time. About 4.3% of the sample lies in the top ten.

The sequence was collected from a woman aged 25 to 39 who had recovered from COVID-19. The sequence joins TRBV6-5 to TRBJ1-2, with 8 central nucleotides matching TRBD1. The specimen was PBMCs or T cells enriched from blood (not recorded which). The CDR3 reads as follows: CASSYSGQGDYGYTF. The DNA sequence is given as TGTGCCAGCAGTTATAGCGGACAGGGAGACTATGGCTACACCTTC.